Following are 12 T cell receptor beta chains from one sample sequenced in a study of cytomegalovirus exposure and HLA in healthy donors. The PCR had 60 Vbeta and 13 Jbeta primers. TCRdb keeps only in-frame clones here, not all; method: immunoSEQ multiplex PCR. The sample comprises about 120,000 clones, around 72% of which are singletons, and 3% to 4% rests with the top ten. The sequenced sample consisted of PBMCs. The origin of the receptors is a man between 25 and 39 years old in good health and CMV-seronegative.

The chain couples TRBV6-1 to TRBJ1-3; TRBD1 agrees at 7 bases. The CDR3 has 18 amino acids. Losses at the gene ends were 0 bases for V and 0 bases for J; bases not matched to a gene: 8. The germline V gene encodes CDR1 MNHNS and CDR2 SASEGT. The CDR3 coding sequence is TGTGCCAGCAGTGAAGCCACTGGACAGGAGACCTCTGGAAACACCATATATTTT. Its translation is CASSEATGQETSGNTIYF.

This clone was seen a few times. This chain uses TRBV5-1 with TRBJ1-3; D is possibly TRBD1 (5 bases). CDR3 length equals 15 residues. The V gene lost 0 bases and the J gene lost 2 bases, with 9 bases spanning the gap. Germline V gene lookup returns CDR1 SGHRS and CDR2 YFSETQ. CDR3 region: CASSLDSGTGNTIYF. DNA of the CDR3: TGCGCCAGCAGCTTGGATTCAGGGACTGGAAACACCATATATTTT.

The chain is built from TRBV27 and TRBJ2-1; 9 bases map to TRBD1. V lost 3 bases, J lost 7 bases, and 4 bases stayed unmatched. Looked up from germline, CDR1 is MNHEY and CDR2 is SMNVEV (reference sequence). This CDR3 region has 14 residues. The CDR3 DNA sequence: TGTGCCAGCAGTTTCGACAGGGGGACGAATGAGCAGTTCTTC. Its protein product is CASSFDRGTNEQFF.

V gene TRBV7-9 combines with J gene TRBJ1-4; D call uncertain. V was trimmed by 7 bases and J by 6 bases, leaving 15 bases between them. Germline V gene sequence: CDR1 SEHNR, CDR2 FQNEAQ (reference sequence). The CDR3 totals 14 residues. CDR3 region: CASILGGRDEKLFF. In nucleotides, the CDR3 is TGTGCCAGCATCCTGGGTGGGCGCGATGAAAAACTGTTTTTT.

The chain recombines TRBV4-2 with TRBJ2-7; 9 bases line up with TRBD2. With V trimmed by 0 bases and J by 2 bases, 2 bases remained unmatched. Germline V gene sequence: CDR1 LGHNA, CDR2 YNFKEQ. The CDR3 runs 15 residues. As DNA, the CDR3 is TGTGCCAGCAGCCAAGAGCGGGGGGGGGCCTACGAGCAGTACTTC. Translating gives CASSQERGGAYEQYF.

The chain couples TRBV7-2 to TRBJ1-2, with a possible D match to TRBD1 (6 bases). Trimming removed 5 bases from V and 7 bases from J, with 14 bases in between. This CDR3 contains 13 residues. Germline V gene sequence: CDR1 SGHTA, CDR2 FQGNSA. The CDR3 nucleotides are TGTGCCAGCAGCGCCGACAGGATTAGTGGCTACACCTTC. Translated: CASSADRISGYTF.

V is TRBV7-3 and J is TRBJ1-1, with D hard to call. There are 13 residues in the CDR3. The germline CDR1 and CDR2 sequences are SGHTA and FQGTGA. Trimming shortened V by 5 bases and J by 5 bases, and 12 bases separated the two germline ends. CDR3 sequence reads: CASSLARGTEAFF. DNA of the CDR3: TGTGCCAGCAGCCTGGCCAGAGGGACTGAAGCTTTCTTT.

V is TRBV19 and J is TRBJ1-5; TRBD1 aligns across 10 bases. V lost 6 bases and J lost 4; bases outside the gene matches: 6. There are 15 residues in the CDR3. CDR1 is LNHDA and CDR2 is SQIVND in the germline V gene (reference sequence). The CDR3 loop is CASRRTGGGNQPQHF. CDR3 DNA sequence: TGTGCCAGTAGACGGACAGGGGGAGGTAATCAGCCCCAGCATTTT.

The CDR3 loop reads CASSSPTGGDSPLHF. The CDR3 nucleotides are TGTGCCAGCAGTTCCCCTACAGGGGGAGATTCACCCCTCCACTTT. V is TRBV27 and J is TRBJ1-6, with TRBD1 identical over 8 bases. Per germline, CDR1 MNHEY and CDR2 SMNVEV (reference sequence). The junction had 7 bases not matched to a gene; V was cut back by 4 bases and J by 8 bases. The CDR3 has 15 amino acids.

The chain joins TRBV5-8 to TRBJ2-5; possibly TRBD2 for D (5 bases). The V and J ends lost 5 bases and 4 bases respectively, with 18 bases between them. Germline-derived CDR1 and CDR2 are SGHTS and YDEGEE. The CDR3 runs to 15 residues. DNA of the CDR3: TGTGCCAGCAGACCCTCGGAGGCTGGCAGAGAGACCCAGTACTTC. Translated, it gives CASRPSEAGRETQYF.

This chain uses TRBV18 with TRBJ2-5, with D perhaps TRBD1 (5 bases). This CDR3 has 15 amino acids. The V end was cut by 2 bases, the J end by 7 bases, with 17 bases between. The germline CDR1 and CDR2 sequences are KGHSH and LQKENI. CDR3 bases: TGTGCCAGCTCACCAAGGACAAATTCGGATCGGACCCAGTACTTC. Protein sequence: CASSPRTNSDRTQYF.

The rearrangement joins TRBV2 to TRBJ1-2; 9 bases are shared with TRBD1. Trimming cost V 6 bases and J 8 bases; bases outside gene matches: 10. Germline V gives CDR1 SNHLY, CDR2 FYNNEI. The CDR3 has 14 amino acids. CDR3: CASRANNRGQGYTF. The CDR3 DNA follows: TGTGCCAGCAGGGCGAACAACAGGGGGCAAGGCTACACCTTC.